These T cell receptor beta chains were read from a single sample in a study of blood T cell repertoires in COVID-19. Data came from immunoSEQ multiplex PCR; TCRdb stores just in-frame clones and leaves some out. The sample includes under 75,000 clones, around 90% of them seen just once. The sequencing sample was made of peripheral blood. The receptors were gathered from a woman aged 18-29 years with acute or convalescent COVID-19. CDR3s include the opening cysteine and the closing phenylalanine or tryptophan. D genes are given only for firm matches. The size field is filled for only some rows; it gives once, few, many or a size class.

clone size | D gene | J gene | V gene | CDR3 DNA | CDR3 protein
NA | TRBD1 | TRBJ1-6 | TRBV27 | TGTGCCAGCAGTCTTACAGGGGAACATAATTCACCCCTCCACTTT | CASSLTGEHNSPLHF
NA | NA | TRBJ1-3 | TRBV30 | TGTGCCTGGATAGAAGGAGTTGCGGGGGCCACTGGAAACACCATATATTTT | CAWIEGVAGATGNTIYF
NA | NA | TRBJ1-1 | TRBV3-1/TRBV3-2 | TGTGCCAGCAGCAGGGGGGGGACTGAAGCTTTCTTT | CASSRGGTEAFF
NA | TRBD2 | TRBJ2-1 | TRBV6-5 | TGTGCCAGCTCTCTTGCGGGGGAGTACAATGAGCAGTTCTTC | CASSLAGEYNEQFF
NA | NA | TRBJ1-5 | TRBV11-3 | TGTGCCAGCCCGGGGAGTCTTCCTAGCAATCAGCCCCAGCATTTT | CASPGSLPSNQPQHF
NA | NA | TRBJ1-1 | TRBV19 | TGTGCCAGTAGGTCAGGCATGAACACTGAAGCTTTCTTT | CASRSGMNTEAFF
NA | NA | TRBJ2-2 | TRBV4-1 | TGCGCCAGCAGCCAGATAGCAACCGGGGAGCTGTTTTTT | CASSQIATGELFF
NA | NA | TRBJ2-5 | TRBV4-3 | TGCGCCAGCAGCCAAGGTCAGGGCCGGGAGACCCAGTACTTC | CASSQGQGRETQYF
NA | TRBD2 | TRBJ2-5 | TRBV30 | TGTGCCTGGAGTGATGGGCGGACTAGCGGGGTGGGGGAGACCCAGTACTTC | CAWSDGRTSGVGETQYF
NA | TRBD2 | TRBJ2-3 | TRBV6-2/TRBV6-3 | TGTGCCAGCAGTTACTCGATCGGGGGGGGGACCCCCACAGATACGCAGTATTTT | CASSYSIGGGTPTDTQYF
NA | TRBD1 | TRBJ1-2 | TRBV6-5 | TGTGCCAGCAGCCCCGGGACAGGGGTCTATGGCTACACCTTC | CASSPGTGVYGYTF
NA | TRBD2 | TRBJ2-1 | TRBV4-3 | TGCGCCAGCAGCGCCCAGCGGGAGTGGTACAATGAGCAGTTCTTC | CASSAQREWYNEQFF
NA | TRBD1 | TRBJ1-2 | TRBV19 | TGTGCCAGTAGTAATACAGGGGGCAATGGCTACACCTTC | CASSNTGGNGYTF
NA | TRBD1 | TRBJ2-3 | TRBV4-3 | TGCGCCAGCAGCCAAGTTAGGCTAGGGGGCGAGGATACGCAGTATTTT | CASSQVRLGGEDTQYF
NA | NA | TRBJ2-7 | TRBV7-9 | TGTGCCAGCAGCTCAATCTCCTACGAGCAGTACTTC | CASSSISYEQYF
NA | NA | TRBJ1-2 | TRBV6-5 | TGTGCCAGCAAAAGATCTCGGGGTTCGGAGGGCTACACCTTC | CASKRSRGSEGYTF
NA | TRBD2 | TRBJ2-3 | TRBV5-1 | TGCGCCAGCAGCTCCTCCACTAGCGGGGAAACAGATACGCAGTATTTT | CASSSSTSGETDTQYF
NA | NA | TRBJ1-5 | TRBV2 | TGTGCCAGCACCCCGACAGCTTCCCACGATCAGCCCCAGCATTTT | CASTPTASHDQPQHF
NA | TRBD1 | TRBJ2-7 | TRBV7-2 | TGTGCCAGCAGCTCCATAACAGGGGTCGTCGAGCAGTACTTC | CASSSITGVVEQYF
NA | NA | TRBJ2-3 | TRBV5-4 | TGTGCCAGCAGCTTGGCCTCAGATACGCAGTATTTT | CASSLASDTQYF
once | NA | TRBJ1-1 | TRBV29-1 | TGCAGCGTCGCAGGGACTGAAGCTTTCTTT | CSVAGTEAFF
NA | TRBD1 | TRBJ2-6 | TRBV7-2 | TGTGCCAGCAGCACCCAACTGGGACAGGGGGGAGCTGGGGCCAACGTCCTGACTTTC | CASSTQLGQGGAGANVLTF
NA | NA | TRBJ1-1 | TRBV19 | TGTGCCAGTAGTATCGGTGTGGCGGGGAGCACTGAAGCTTTCTTT | CASSIGVAGSTEAFF
NA | NA | TRBJ2-1 | TRBV12-3/TRBV12-4 | TGTGCCAGCAGTTCTGTCCTCAATGAGCAGTTCTTC | CASSSVLNEQFF
few | TRBD2 | TRBJ2-1 | TRBV2 | TGTGCCAGCAGTGAACTAGCGGGGTACAATGAGCAGTTCTTC | CASSELAGYNEQFF
NA | NA | TRBJ1-6 | TRBV30 | TGTGCCTGGAAAGTAGGGGGTAATTCACCCCTCCACTTT | CAWKVGGNSPLHF
NA | TRBD1 | TRBJ1-1 | TRBV5-5 | TGTGCCAGCAGCCAAGGGACAGTGAACACTGAAGCTTTCTTT | CASSQGTVNTEAFF
few | NA | TRBJ1-2 | TRBV7-8 | TGTGCCAGCAGCTTATCTACACAGGGACCGTCTGGCTACACCTTC | CASSLSTQGPSGYTF
NA | NA | TRBJ1-6 | TRBV5-1 | TGCGCCAGCAGCTTGGAGGTACAGGGTGCTAATTCACCCCTCCACTTT | CASSLEVQGANSPLHF
once | NA | TRBJ1-2 | TRBV5-6 | TGTGCCAGCAGCTTGGGACAGTCAAACTATGGCTACACCTTC | CASSLGQSNYGYTF
NA | TRBD1 | TRBJ1-5 | TRBV28 | TGTGCCAGCAGTCAGTTGGGACAGGGAGGTCAGCCCCAGCATTTT | CASSQLGQGGQPQHF
NA | NA | TRBJ1-5 | TRBV28 | TGTGCCAGCAGTTTGGAGGCCTATAGCAATCAGCCCCAGCATTTT | CASSLEAYSNQPQHF
NA | TRBD1 | TRBJ1-1 | TRBV28 | TGTGCCAGCAGCCTGGACAGGGTCAATCCTGAAGCTTTCTTT | CASSLDRVNPEAFF
once | TRBD1 | TRBJ1-1 | TRBV5-4 | TGTGCCAGCAGCTTACAGGGGGCTGGGACTGAAGCTTTCTTT | CASSLQGAGTEAFF
NA | NA | TRBJ2-1 | TRBV7-8 | TGTGCCAGCAGCTCCCGACTGGACAATGAGCAGTTCTTC | CASSSRLDNEQFF
NA | TRBD1 | TRBJ1-6 | TRBV6-2/TRBV6-3 | TGTGCCAGCAGTGCCGGGACAGCGAATTCACCCCTCCACTTT | CASSAGTANSPLHF
NA | NA | TRBJ1-4 | TRBV28 | TGTGCCAGCAGGATAGGGGGGGCTAATGAAAAACTGTTTTTT | CASRIGGANEKLFF
NA | NA | TRBJ2-2 | TRBV6-6 | TGTGCCAGCATAGCGCGGACCGGGGAGCTGTTTTTT | CASIARTGELFF
NA | TRBD2 | TRBJ2-1 | TRBV6-2/TRBV6-3 | TGTGCCAGCAGTTCCCCCGGGACTAGCGTCCACAATGAGCAGTTCTTC | CASSSPGTSVHNEQFF
NA | NA | TRBJ2-7 | TRBV30 | TGTGCCTGGAGTAGATTGACAGTGAACGAGCAGTACTTC | CAWSRLTVNEQYF
NA | TRBD1 | TRBJ2-3 | TRBV12-5 | TGTGCTAGTGGACCGGACAGGGCCGTTCGCGATACGCAGTATTTT | CASGPDRAVRDTQYF
NA | TRBD2 | TRBJ2-7 | TRBV7-6 | TGTGCCAGCAGCTTAGAGACTAGCGGGGGGCCTTACGAGCAGTACTTC | CASSLETSGGPYEQYF
NA | TRBD2 | TRBJ2-5 | TRBV4-1 | TGCGCCAGCAGCCGATCTAGCGGGAGTGTAGAGACCCAGTACTTC | CASSRSSGSVETQYF
NA | NA | TRBJ2-3 | TRBV15 | TGTGCCACCAGCAGAGATCGGATGGAGAACACAGATACGCAGTATTTT | CATSRDRMENTDTQYF
few | TRBD1 | TRBJ1-2 | TRBV4-2 | TGTGCCAGCAGCCAAACTGTTCAGGGACAGGGGACTGGAGCTAACTATGGCTACACCTTC | CASSQTVQGQGTGANYGYTF
NA | TRBD1 | TRBJ1-5 | TRBV11-2 | TGTGCCAGCAAGTTAGGGACAGCGAATAGCAATCAGCCCCAGCATTTT | CASKLGTANSNQPQHF
once | NA | TRBJ1-1 | TRBV6-5 | TGTGCCAGCAGTTCCCGGAGAGGAACTGAAGCTTTCTTT | CASSSRRGTEAFF
NA | TRBD1 | TRBJ2-7 | TRBV7-7 | TGTGCCAGCAGCGTGGGACAGGGTCCCTCCTACGAGCAGTACTTC | CASSVGQGPSYEQYF
NA | TRBD1 | TRBJ1-1 | TRBV28 | TGTGCCAGTTTAGCAGGGGGGACTGAAGCTTTCTTT | CASLAGGTEAFF
NA | TRBD2 | TRBJ2-3 | TRBV28 | TGTGCCAGCAGTGTGACTAGCGGGGGGACCACAGATACGCAGTATTTT | CASSVTSGGTTDTQYF
NA | NA | TRBJ2-7 | TRBV7-6 | TGTGCCAGCAGCGGGTATCGCGGGGGCCCCTACGAGCAGTACTTC | CASSGYRGGPYEQYF
once | NA | TRBJ2-1 | TRBV5-6 | TGTGCCAGCAGCTTTTTCCGGTCCTACAATGAGCAGTTCTTC | CASSFFRSYNEQFF